This T cell receptor beta chain appears in the sequencing data of a study of a mutant IDH1 vaccine in newly diagnosed glioma. The sample's time point: week 35, safety follow-up. A 20-mer mutant IDH1 peptide at 300 ug was injected subcutaneously with topical imiquimod. Patients in the study were vaccinated eight times, receiving shots in weeks 1, 3, 5, 7, 11, 15, 19 and 23. About this clone itself: Its antigen is currently unknown.

Generated by immunoSEQ multiplex PCR, the TCRdb table keeps only in-frame clones and is missing some. The sample contains tens of thousands of clones, 65% to 80% of which appear only once. The clonotype originates from a man in his fifties with glioma. The sequencing here drew on PBMCs, taken from a glioma patient whose treatment included an IDH1 peptide vaccine.

The DNA for the CDR3 is TGTGCCAGCAGCCGGACAGGTTCCTACAATGAGCAGTTCTTC. It codes for CASSRTGSYNEQFF. The chain employs TRBV5-8 and TRBJ2-1; the match to TRBD1 covers 7 bases. Germline CDR1 is SGHTS and CDR2 is YDEGEE. The CDR3 totals 14 residues. With V trimmed by 4 bases and J by 1 base, 2 bases remained unmatched.